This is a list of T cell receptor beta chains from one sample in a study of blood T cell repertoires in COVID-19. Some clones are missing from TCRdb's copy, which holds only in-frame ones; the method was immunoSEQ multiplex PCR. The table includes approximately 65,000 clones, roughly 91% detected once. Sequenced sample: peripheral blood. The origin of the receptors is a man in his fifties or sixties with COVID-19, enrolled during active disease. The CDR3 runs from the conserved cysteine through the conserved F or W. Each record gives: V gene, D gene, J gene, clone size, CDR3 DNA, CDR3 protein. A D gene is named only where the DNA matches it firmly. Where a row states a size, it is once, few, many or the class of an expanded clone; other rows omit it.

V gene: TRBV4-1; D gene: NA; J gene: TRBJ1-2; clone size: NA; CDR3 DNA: TGCGCCAGCAGCCAAGATGGGGCGGTCTTGGGCTACACCTTC; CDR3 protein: CASSQDGAVLGYTF
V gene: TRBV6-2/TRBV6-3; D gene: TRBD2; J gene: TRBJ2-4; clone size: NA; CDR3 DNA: TGTGCCAGCAGTTACGGCGGGGGGAACCTAGCCAAAAACATTCAGTACTTC; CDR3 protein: CASSYGGGNLAKNIQYF
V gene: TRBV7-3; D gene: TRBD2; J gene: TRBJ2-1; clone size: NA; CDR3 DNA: TGTGCCAGCAGCCACCAGGGAGGGTCCCATGAGCAGTTCTTC; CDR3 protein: CASSHQGGSHEQFF
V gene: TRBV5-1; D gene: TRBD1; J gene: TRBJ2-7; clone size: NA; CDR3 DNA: TGCGCCAGCAGAGATCAGGGGGTCAAGTACGAGCAGTACTTC; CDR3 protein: CASRDQGVKYEQYF
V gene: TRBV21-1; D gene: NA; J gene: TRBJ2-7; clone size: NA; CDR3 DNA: TGTGCCAGCAGCAAAAGAGGGCTACAGGGGGCGAAGATTACCTACGAGCAGTACTTC; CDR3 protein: CASSKRGLQGAKITYEQYF
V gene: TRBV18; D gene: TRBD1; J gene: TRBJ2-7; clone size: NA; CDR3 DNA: TGTGCCAGCTCAGAGGGTCCGGGACAGTCCTACGAGCAGTACTTC; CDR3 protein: CASSEGPGQSYEQYF
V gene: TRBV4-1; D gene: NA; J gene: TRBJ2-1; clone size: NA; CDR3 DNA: TGCGCCAGCAGCCAGGCAGGACTTCGCTCCTACAATGAGCAGTTCTTC; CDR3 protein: CASSQAGLRSYNEQFF
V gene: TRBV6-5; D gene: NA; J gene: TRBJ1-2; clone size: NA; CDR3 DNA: TGTGCCAGCAGCCCCTTGGGGGGGAATTATGGCTACACCTTC; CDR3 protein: CASSPLGGNYGYTF
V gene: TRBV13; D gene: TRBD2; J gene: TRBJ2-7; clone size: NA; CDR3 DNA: TGTGCCAGCAGCTTAGAGTCTAGCGGGAGGAACGAGCAGTACTTC; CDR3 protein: CASSLESSGRNEQYF
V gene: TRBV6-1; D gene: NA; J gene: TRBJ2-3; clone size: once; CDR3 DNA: TGTGCCAGCAGTGAAACAGGGACCAACTCTTGGGATACGCAGTATTTT; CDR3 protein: CASSETGTNSWDTQYF
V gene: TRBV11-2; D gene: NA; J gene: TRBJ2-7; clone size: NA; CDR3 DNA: TGTGCCAGCAGCCCCTCCCCAGGGGCGTCTCCCTACGAGCAGTACTTC; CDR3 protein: CASSPSPGASPYEQYF
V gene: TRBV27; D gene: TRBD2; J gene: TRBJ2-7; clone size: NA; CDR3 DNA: TGTGCCAGCAAGTTGGGACTAGCGGGACGCGAGCAGTACTTC; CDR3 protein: CASKLGLAGREQYF
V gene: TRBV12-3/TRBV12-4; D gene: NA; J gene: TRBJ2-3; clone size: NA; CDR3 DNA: TGTGCCAGCAGTTTATCGACAAATACGCAGTATTTT; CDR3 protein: CASSLSTNTQYF
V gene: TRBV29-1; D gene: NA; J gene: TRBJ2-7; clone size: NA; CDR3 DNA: TGCAGCGTGGCGACAGACTACGAGCAGTACTTC; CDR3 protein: CSVATDYEQYF
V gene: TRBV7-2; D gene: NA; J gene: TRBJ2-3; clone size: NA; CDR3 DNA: TGTGCCAGCAGCCCTTATCAGGGAGGTAGCACAGATACGCAGTATTTT; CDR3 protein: CASSPYQGGSTDTQYF
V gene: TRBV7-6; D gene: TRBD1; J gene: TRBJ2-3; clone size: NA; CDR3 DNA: TGTGCCAGCAGCCCGGCCGGGACAGTCACAGATACGCAGTATTTT; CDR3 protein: CASSPAGTVTDTQYF
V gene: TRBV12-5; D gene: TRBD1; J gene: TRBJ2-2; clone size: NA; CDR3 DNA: TGTGCTAGTGGTTTGTCATACAGGGGGACCGGGGAGCTGTTTTTT; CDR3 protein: CASGLSYRGTGELFF
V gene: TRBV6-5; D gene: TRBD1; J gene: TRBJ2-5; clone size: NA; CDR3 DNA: TGTGCCAGCAGCCGACAGGGCCCCCCAGAGACCCAGTACTTC; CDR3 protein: CASSRQGPPETQYF
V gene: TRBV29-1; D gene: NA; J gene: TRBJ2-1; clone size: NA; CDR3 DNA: TGCAGCGTTGAAGAAGTTCAGGGTAATGAGCAGTTCTTC; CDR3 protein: CSVEEVQGNEQFF
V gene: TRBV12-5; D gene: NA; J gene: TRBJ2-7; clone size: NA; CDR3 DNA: TGTGCTAGTGGTTTGAGCCGGGACTTTCAGTACTTC; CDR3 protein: CASGLSRDFQYF
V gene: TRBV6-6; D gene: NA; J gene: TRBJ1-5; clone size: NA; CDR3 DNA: TGTGCCAGCAGTCACATGCCGTTCATGGACAGCTATCAGCCCCAGCATTTT; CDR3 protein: CASSHMPFMDSYQPQHF
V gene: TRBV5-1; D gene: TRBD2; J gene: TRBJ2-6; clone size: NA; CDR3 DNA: TGCGCCAGCAGCTTGAACGAAGCGGGAGGAAACTCTGGGGCCAACGTCCTGACTTTC; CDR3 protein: CASSLNEAGGNSGANVLTF
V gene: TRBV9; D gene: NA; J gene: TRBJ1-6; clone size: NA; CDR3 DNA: TGTGCCAGCAGCGTAGATATTTATTCACCCCTCCACTTT; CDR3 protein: CASSVDIYSPLHF
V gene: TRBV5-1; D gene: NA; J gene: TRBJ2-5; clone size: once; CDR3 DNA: TGCGCCAGCAGCTTGGGCGTTTCGGAGACCCAGTACTTC; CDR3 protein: CASSLGVSETQYF
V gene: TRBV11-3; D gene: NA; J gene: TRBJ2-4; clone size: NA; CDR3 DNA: TGTGCCAGCAGCTTACGAGGTAGCGGTGGGGGAAACATTCAGTACTTC; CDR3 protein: CASSLRGSGGGNIQYF
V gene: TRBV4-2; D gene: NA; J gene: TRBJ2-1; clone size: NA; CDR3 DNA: TGTGCCAGCAGCCAGTACACCGGATGGGCTGGCAATGAGCAGTTCTTC; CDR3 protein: CASSQYTGWAGNEQFF
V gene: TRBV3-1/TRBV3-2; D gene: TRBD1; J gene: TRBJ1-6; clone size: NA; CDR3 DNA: TGTGCCAGCAGCCCGACTTGGACAGGGGATAATTCACCCCTCCACTTT; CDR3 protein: CASSPTWTGDNSPLHF
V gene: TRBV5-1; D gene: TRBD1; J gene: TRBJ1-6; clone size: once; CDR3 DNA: TGCGCCAGCAGGAGGGACAGCAGTTCACCCCTCCACTTT; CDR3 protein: CASRRDSSSPLHF
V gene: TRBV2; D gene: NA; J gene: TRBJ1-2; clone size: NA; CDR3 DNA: TGTGCCAGCAGGGACAGCAAGTCTAACTATGGCTACACCTTC; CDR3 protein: CASRDSKSNYGYTF
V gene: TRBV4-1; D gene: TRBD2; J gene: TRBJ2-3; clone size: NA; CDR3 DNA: TGCGCCAGCAGCCTAGGTTCAGCTAGCGGGAGTGGAGATACGCAGTATTTT; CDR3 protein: CASSLGSASGSGDTQYF
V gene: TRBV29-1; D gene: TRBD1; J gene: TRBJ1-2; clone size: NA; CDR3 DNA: TGCAGCGGATCGGACAGGGTCGGTGGCTACACCTTC; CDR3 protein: CSGSDRVGGYTF
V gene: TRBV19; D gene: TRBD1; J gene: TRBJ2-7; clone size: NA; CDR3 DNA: TGTGCCAGTAGTAGCCCGGGACAGGGCCTTTACGAGCAGTACTTC; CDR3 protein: CASSSPGQGLYEQYF
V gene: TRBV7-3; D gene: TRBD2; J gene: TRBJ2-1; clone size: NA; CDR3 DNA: TGTGCCAGCAGCTCCCTAAGCGGGAAAGGTTACAATGAGCAGTTCTTC; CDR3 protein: CASSSLSGKGYNEQFF
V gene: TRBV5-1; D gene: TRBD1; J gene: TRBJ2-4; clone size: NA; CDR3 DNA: TGCGCCAGCAGCCCAGGACAGGGAGGCATTCAGTACTTC; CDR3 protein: CASSPGQGGIQYF
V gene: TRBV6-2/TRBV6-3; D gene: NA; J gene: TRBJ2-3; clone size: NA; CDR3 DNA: TGTGCCAGCAGCAGGACTTACACCACAGATACGCAGTATTTT; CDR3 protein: CASSRTYTTDTQYF
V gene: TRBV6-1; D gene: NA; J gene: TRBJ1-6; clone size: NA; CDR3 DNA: TGTGCCAGCAGTGAAGGTGGCAGGTCTACCTATAATTCACCCCTCCACTTT; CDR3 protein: CASSEGGRSTYNSPLHF
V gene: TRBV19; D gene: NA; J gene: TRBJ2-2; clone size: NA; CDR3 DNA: TGTGCCAGTAGTATCCCAGGGGCGAACACCGGGGAGCTGTTTTTT; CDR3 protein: CASSIPGANTGELFF
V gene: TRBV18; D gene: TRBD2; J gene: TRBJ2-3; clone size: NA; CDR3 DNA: TGTGCCAGCTCCCCCTTCGCGGGAGGAACAGATACGCAGTATTTT; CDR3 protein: CASSPFAGGTDTQYF
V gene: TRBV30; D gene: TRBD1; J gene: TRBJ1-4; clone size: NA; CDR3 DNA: TGTGCCTGGAGTGTCAAGACAGGGGAAAAACTGTTTTTT; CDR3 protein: CAWSVKTGEKLFF
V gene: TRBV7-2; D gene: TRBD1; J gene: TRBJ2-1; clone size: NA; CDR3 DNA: TGTGCCAGCAGCTTAGTAGGGACAGGGTTGTTTGAGCAGTTCTTC; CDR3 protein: CASSLVGTGLFEQFF
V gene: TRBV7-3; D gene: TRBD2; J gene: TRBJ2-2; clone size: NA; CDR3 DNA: TGTGCCAGCAGCTTAACTAGCGGGAGGGCCGACACCGGGGAGCTGTTTTTT; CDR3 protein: CASSLTSGRADTGELFF
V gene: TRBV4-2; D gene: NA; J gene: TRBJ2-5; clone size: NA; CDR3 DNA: TGTGCCAGCAGCCAAGCTAGGAAGGGAGAGGGAGAGACCCAGTACTTC; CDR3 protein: CASSQARKGEGETQYF
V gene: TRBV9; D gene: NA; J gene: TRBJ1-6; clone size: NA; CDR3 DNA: TGTGCCAGCAGCCCTTTATCGGTAGCCCGTAATTCACCCCTCCACTTT; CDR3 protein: CASSPLSVARNSPLHF
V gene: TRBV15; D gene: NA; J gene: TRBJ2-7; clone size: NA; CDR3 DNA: TGTGCCACCAGCAGAGATTCGGACAGTATTTACGAGCAGTACTTC; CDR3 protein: CATSRDSDSIYEQYF
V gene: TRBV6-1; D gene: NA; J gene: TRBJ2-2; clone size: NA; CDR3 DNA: TGTGCCAGCAGTGAACCACCTCGGGACATCTCGAACACCGGGGAGCTGTTTTTT; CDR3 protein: CASSEPPRDISNTGELFF
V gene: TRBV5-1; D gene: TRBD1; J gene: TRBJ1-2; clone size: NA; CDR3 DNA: TGCGCCAGCAGCTTGGCCCCGGGACAGGGCTATGGCTACACCTTC; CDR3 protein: CASSLAPGQGYGYTF
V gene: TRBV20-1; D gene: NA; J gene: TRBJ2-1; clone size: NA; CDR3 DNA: TGCAGTGCTAGCGAGTACTCTGAGCAGTTCTTC; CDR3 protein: CSASEYSEQFF
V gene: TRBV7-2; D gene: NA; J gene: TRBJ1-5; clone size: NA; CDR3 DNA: TGTGCCAGTGATAGGGGGGGTAGCAATCAGCCCCAGCATTTT; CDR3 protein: CASDRGGSNQPQHF
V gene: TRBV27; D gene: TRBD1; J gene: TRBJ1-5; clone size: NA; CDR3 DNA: TGTGCCAGCAGCACCGGGACAGGGGGCAATCAGCCCCAGCATTTT; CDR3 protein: CASSTGTGGNQPQHF
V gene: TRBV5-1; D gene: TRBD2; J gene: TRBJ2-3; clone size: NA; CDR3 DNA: TGCGCCAGCAGCTTGGGTGGACTAGCGGGAGGTGGCACAGATACGCAGTATTTT; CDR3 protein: CASSLGGLAGGGTDTQYF
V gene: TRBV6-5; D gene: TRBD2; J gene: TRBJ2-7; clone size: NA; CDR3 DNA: TGTGCCAGCACCCCCGGCGGGAGAAGCGAGCAGTACTTC; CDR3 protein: CASTPGGRSEQYF
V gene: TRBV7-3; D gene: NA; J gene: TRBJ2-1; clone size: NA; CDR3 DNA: TGTGCCAGCAGCTTTCGTCGAGGGAACGAGCAGTTCTTC; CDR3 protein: CASSFRRGNEQFF
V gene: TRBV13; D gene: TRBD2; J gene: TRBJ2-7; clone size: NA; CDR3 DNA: TGTGCCAGCAGCTCCGGGGGACTAGTCGGCCAATTC; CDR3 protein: CASSSGGLVGQF
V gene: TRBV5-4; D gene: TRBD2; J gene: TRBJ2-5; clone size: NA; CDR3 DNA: TGTGCCAGCAGCTTGGGGGGGACTATGACGGATCAAGAGACCCAGTACTTC; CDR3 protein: CASSLGGTMTDQETQYF
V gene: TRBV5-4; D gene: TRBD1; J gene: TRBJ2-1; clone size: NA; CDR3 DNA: TGTGCCAGCAGCTTGGGGTCGGGACAGGGGTACAATGAGCAGTTCTTC; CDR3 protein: CASSLGSGQGYNEQFF